The TCR beta chain under discussion was sequenced for a study of CD8 T cells in Susac syndrome. V lost 3 bases to trimming and J lost 7 bases, with 15 bases between them. This CDR3 comprises 14 residues. Reverse transcription of roughly 0.5 to 1 ug RNA used random hexamers. TCRdb reprocessed the immunoSEQ multiplex PCR reads with MiXCR, giving one entry per CDR3 protein. The data show 65,000 to 90,000 distinct CDR3 sequences, approximately 94% seen once. The sample holds one count of this clonotype. Sample: CD8+ T cells from PBMCs. V usage is TRBV12-3 or TRBV12-4 and J usage is TRBJ1-2; D is unresolved. This receptor was taken from a human donor with multiple sclerosis. The CDR3 sequence is CASSFSARVSGYTF. The DNA for the CDR3 is TGTGCCAGCAGTTTCTCTGCTCGGGTCAGTGGCTACACCTTC.